This passage covers 29 T cell receptor beta chains from one sample sequenced in a study of regulatory T cells in long-lasting Graves disease. Libraries of TCR beta came from iRepertoire HTBI primers plus Arm-PCR of CDR3 regions. A single record per CDR3 protein comes from TCRdb applying MiXCR to the multiplex PCR reads. This table has hundreds of thousands of distinct CDR3 sequences, around a fifth appearing once. Indicated time point: persistent/refractory GD, antithyroid drugs over 5 years with positive TRAb. PBMC RNA served as the TCR library source. The sequenced sample was peripheral blood mononuclear cells (PBMCs), obtained when the disease was refractory, from a patient treated with antithyroid drugs. Receptors were obtained from a female donor with Graves disease.

This clonotype was seen repeatedly, ten times or more. The chain joins TRBV19 to TRBJ1-1; 12 bases align to TRBD1. J was trimmed by 5 bases and V by 3 bases; bases with no gene match: 1. CDR1 and CDR2 from the germline V gene are LNHDA and SQIVND (reference sequence). This CDR3 has 14 amino acids. The CDR3 region has the DNA TGTGCCAGTAGTATGGGACAGGGGGCGACTGAAGCTTTCTTT. Residues: CASSMGQGATEAFF.

This clonotype was counted between two and nine times. The V gene is TRBV29-1, the J gene TRBJ2-7; tentatively, D is TRBD1 (8 bases). The V end was cut by 2 bases, the J end by 4 bases, with 18 bases between. The CDR3 is 15 amino acids. Germline V lookup: CDR1 SQVTM, CDR2 ANQGSEA. The CDR3 DNA follows: TGCAGCGTTGAATCGGGAGGACAGGGAGGGTACGAGCAGTACTTC. This sequence encodes CSVESGGQGGYEQYF.

The chain couples TRBV4-1 to TRBJ2-7, with 13 bases lining up with TRBD2. CDR3 length equals 14 residues. Germline loops: CDR1 MGHRA, CDR2 YSYEKL. V gave up 4 bases and J gave up 7 bases; unmatched junction bases: 4. CDR3 coding DNA: TGCGCCAGCAGCCCCCCGGGACTAGCGGGAGAGCAGTACTTC. Translating it yields CASSPPGLAGEQYF.

This clonotype has more than one count but fewer than ten. The rearrangement uses TRBV6-6 and TRBJ1-1, with D uncertain. Germline V gene sequence: CDR1 MNHNY, CDR2 SVGAGI (reference sequence). V lost 0 bases and J 0 bases, leaving 8 bases between the germline ends. The length of the CDR3 is 15 residues. Here the CDR3 reads CASSYSIAVNTEAFF. CDR3 nucleotide sequence: TGTGCCAGCAGTTACTCGATCGCGGTGAACACTGAAGCTTTCTTT.

The chain is built from TRBV9 and TRBJ2-7; TRBD2 might be the D (5 bases). Germline CDR1 is SGDLS and CDR2 is YYNGEE. The CDR3 extends over 13 amino acids. The ends were cut back, 6 bases at V and 7 bases at J, with 17 bases in the middle. For the CDR3, the DNA is TGTGCCAGCAACGCGAACGGGGTGGGGGAGCAGTACTTC. Amino acid sequence: CASNANGVGEQYF.

The chain is built from TRBV29-1 and TRBJ2-7; no clear D gene. This CDR3 has 10 amino acids. The V gene lost 4 bases and the J gene lost 5 bases, with 6 bases spanning the gap. Per germline, CDR1 SQVTM and CDR2 ANQGSEA. DNA for the CDR3: TGCAGCGTTGGAGTCAACGAGCAGTACTTC. It is translated as CSVGVNEQYF.

This clonotype showed up just a few times. The chain is built from TRBV29-1 and TRBJ1-1; maybe TRBD1 (6 bases). Trimming pared 2 bases from V and 7 bases from J, leaving 11 bases between. The germline gives CDR1 SQVTM, CDR2 ANQGSEA. The CDR3 has 12 amino acids. CDR3 loop: CSVEKRTVEAFF. In DNA form, the CDR3 reads TGCAGCGTTGAAAAGAGGACAGTTGAAGCTTTCTTT.

V gene TRBV30 combines with J gene TRBJ2-2; D ambiguous. Per the germline V gene, CDR1 is GTSNPN and CDR2 is SVGIG (reference sequence). V lost 0 bases, J lost 4 bases, and 6 bases lay in between. The CDR3 is 13 residues long. Here the CDR3 DNA reads TGTGCCTGGAGTGTGAGGTCCACCGGGGAGCTGTTTTTT. It translates to CAWSVRSTGELFF.

This clonotype was seen only a few times. The gene calls are TRBV7-9 and TRBJ2-7, with 9 bases fitting TRBD2. V lost 1 base and J lost 5; bases outside the gene matches: 12. CDR3 length: 17 amino acids. The germline V gene has CDR1 SEHNR and CDR2 FQNEAQ (reference sequence). The CDR3 DNA follows: TGTGCCAGCAGCTTAGGGCGTCTCATGCGGGAGGGTAACGAGCAGTACTTC. Translated, it gives CASSLGRLMREGNEQYF.

The chain combines TRBV7-9 with TRBJ1-2; D is possibly TRBD1 (5 bases). There are 20 residues in the CDR3. V shed 1 base and J shed 5 bases, with 29 bases lying between them. CDR1 is SEHNR and CDR2 is FQNEAQ in the germline V gene (reference sequence). This CDR3 is CASSLEYPDRSIYPSYGYTF. CDR3 nucleotides: TGTGCCAGCAGCTTAGAGTACCCTGACAGATCCATCTACCCTTCATATGGCTACACCTTC.

Of note for this clonotype: A much larger clone lies a single base off, so this may be a read error. The chain joins TRBV7-8 to TRBJ1-2, with D uncertain. Germline V lookup: CDR1 SGHVS, CDR2 FQNEAQ. V shed 2 bases and J shed 5 bases, with 9 bases lying between them. The CDR3 is made up of 13 amino acids. This chain's CDR3 is CASSLIALYGYTF. CDR3 sequence (DNA): TGTGCCAGCAGCTTAATCGCCCTTTATGGCTACACCTTC.

Regarding this clonotype: Being one base from a much bigger clone, this may be a read error. The gene calls are TRBV5-1 and TRBJ1-4; D might be TRBD1 (5 bases). This CDR3 comprises 14 residues. The germline gives CDR1 SGHRS, CDR2 YFSETQ. The CDR3 sequence is CASSFGTANGKLFF. For the CDR3, the DNA is TGCGCCAGCAGCTTCGGGACGGCGAATGGAAAACTGTTTTTT.

This clonotype showed up many times. The genes are TRBV27 and TRBJ2-7; 10 bases fit TRBD1. The J segment lost 3 bases and the V segment lost 11 bases, leaving 13 bases of the junction unmatched. The CDR3 spans 15 residues. Germline V CDR1 and CDR2: MNHEY, SMNVEV (reference sequence). The CDR3 protein is CASRLRDRGIYEQYF. The DNA for the CDR3 is TGTGCCTCTCGTCTGCGGGACAGGGGTATCTACGAGCAGTACTTC.

This clonotype showed up many times. The gene calls are TRBV2 and TRBJ1-4; 7 positions agree with TRBD1. Germline trimming cut 6 bases from V and 5 bases from J; bases unmatched to any gene: 9. The germline V gene encodes CDR1 SNHLY and CDR2 FYNNEI. The CDR3 consists of 15 residues. This CDR3 is CASRKKTGENEKLFF. DNA for the CDR3: TGTGCCAGCAGAAAAAAAACAGGGGAGAATGAAAAACTGTTTTTT.

This clonotype has a count of ten or more. V is TRBV24-1 and J is TRBJ2-2; 7 bases align to TRBD2. After removal of 9 bases from V and 2 bases from J, the junction contained 14 bases not matched to a gene. Germline V gives CDR1 KGHDR, CDR2 SFDVKD. CDR3 size: 17 residues. The CDR3 bases are TGTGCCACCGCCGCAAGAGGGAGGGCCCCTAACACCGGGGAGCTGTTTTTT. Protein sequence: CATAARGRAPNTGELFF.

The chain combines TRBV7-9 with TRBJ2-7; D is unresolved. The CDR3 sequence is 15 residues long. V lost 6 bases and J 6 bases, leaving 21 bases between the germline ends. The germline V gene has CDR1 SEHNR and CDR2 FQNEAQ (reference sequence). As DNA, the CDR3 is TGTGCCAGCAGTTACACCCACGCCCGGCGGTTCGAGCAGTACTTC. Translation gives CASSYTHARRFEQYF.

This clonotype was picked up a small number of times. This chain connects TRBV7-9 to TRBJ1-2; no reliable D call. With 7 bases removed from V and 4 bases from J, the gap between germline ends came to 13 bases. The CDR3 has 13 amino acids. Germline-derived CDR1 and CDR2 are SEHNR and FQNEAQ (reference sequence). CDR3 in amino acids: CASTKDGFYGYTF. CDR3 in DNA: TGTGCCAGCACCAAGGACGGCTTCTATGGCTACACCTTC. Filled out from reference TRBV7-9 and TRBJ1-2, the complete variable domain reads DTGVSQNPRHKITKRGQNVTFRCDPISEHNRLYWYRQTLGQGPEFLTYFQNEAQLEKSRLLSDRFSAERPKGSFSTLEIQRTEQGDSAMYLCASTKDGFYGYTFGSGTRLTVV.

Many counts were recorded for this clonotype. The chain carries TRBV18 and TRBJ2-7; the D call may be TRBD1 or TRBD2 (6 bases each). The length of the CDR3 is 14 residues. V lost 8 bases and J lost 4, with 18 bases in between. Germline CDR1 reads KGHSH; CDR2 reads LQKENI. CDR3 in amino acids: CASSPPGGTYEQYF. As DNA, the CDR3 is TGTGCCAGCAGCCCCCCCGGAGGGACATACGAGCAGTACTTC. The full variable domain, its missing parts supplied by reference TRBV18 and TRBJ2-7, is NAGVMQNPRHLVRRRGQEARLRCSPMKGHSHVYWYRQLPEEGLKFMVYLQKENIIDESGMPKERFSAEFPKEGPSILRIQQVVRGDSAAYFCASSPPGGTYEQYFGPGTRLTVT.

This clonotype came up many times. The V gene is TRBV28, the J gene TRBJ2-7; perhaps D is TRBD1 or TRBD2 (5 bases each). Between the trimmed V and J ends, which lost 5 bases and 2 bases, there was a span of 13 bases. The CDR3 has 14 amino acids. Per germline, CDR1 MDHEN and CDR2 SYDVKM. In DNA form, the CDR3 reads TGTGCCAGCAGTATGCGTCCGGGACCCTACGAGCAGTACTTC. Translation: CASSMRPGPYEQYF.

This clonotype was found a few times. The V gene is TRBV3-1, the J gene TRBJ2-4, with 8 bases aligning to TRBD1. Trimming took 4 bases from V and 6 from J; bases not matched to a gene: 2. Looked up from germline, CDR1 is LGHDT and CDR2 is YNNKEL (reference sequence). The CDR3 extends over 13 amino acids. CDR3 in amino acids: CASSRDRRNIQYF. CDR3 in DNA: TGTGCCAGCAGCCGGGACAGGAGAAACATTCAGTACTTC. Looking up the rest from reference TRBV3-1 and TRBJ2-4 gives the full variable domain: DTAVSQTPKYLVTQMGNDKSIKCEQNLGHDTMYWYKQDSKKFLKIMFSYNNKELIINETVPNRFSPKSPDKAHLNLHINSLELGDSAVYFCASSRDRRNIQYFGAGTRLSVL.

This clonotype was seen many times. This sequence joins TRBV28 and TRBJ1-2, with TRBD1 matching over 7 bases. After removal of 8 bases from V and 7 bases from J, the junction contained 13 bases not matched to a gene. Germline loops: CDR1 MDHEN, CDR2 SYDVKM. This CDR3 is 14 amino acids long. The CDR3 sequence: CASCVAGQISGYTF. In DNA, the CDR3 is TGTGCCAGCTGCGTCGCGGGACAGATCTCTGGCTACACCTTC.

In this sample, this clonotype turned up a few times. The V gene is TRBV7-9, the J gene TRBJ2-7; possible D gene TRBD1, 6 bases. Germline V gene lookup returns CDR1 SEHNR and CDR2 FQNEAQ (reference sequence). Trimming stripped 4 bases from V and 6 bases from J, with 16 bases between. This CDR3 spans 14 amino acids. The DNA for the CDR3 is TGTGCCAGCAGCTGGGGGACATCACAGGGCGAGCAGTACTTC. This codes for CASSWGTSQGEQYF.

This clonotype was seen a few times. The chain combines TRBV5-5 with TRBJ1-4, with D uncertain. There are 15 residues in the CDR3. The germline V gene encodes CDR1 SGHKS and CDR2 YYEKEE (reference sequence). Trimming removed 6 bases at V and 8 bases at J, with 20 bases between. The CDR3 region has the DNA TGTGCCAGCACCTTTTCACTTCAGCGAGGGGAAAAACTGTTTTTT. Translation: CASTFSLQRGEKLFF.

This clonotype was detected only a few times. This rearrangement joins TRBV2 to TRBJ1-3, with D hard to call. The V and J ends lost 2 bases and 2 bases respectively, with 7 bases between them. The length of the CDR3 is 14 residues. The germline V gene has CDR1 SNHLY and CDR2 FYNNEI. CDR3 sequence: CASSETRTGNTIYF. DNA for the CDR3: TGTGCCAGCAGTGAAACACGAACTGGAAACACCATATATTTT.

This clonotype was recorded at least ten times. The chain uses TRBV28 and TRBJ2-5, with 12 bases that match TRBD2. The length of the CDR3 is 14 residues. V was clipped by 8 bases and J by 3 bases; unmatched bases: 4. Germline loops: CDR1 MDHEN, CDR2 SYDVKM. The CDR3 DNA reads TGTGCCAGCGGACTAGCGGGATGGGAAGAGACCCAGTACTTC. Translating it yields CASGLAGWEETQYF.

This clonotype has a handful of counts. The chain carries TRBV15 and TRBJ2-2; weak D call: TRBD1 (6 bases). This CDR3 has 15 residues. V was trimmed by 5 bases and J by 6 bases, leaving 16 bases between them. In germline, CDR1 is LNHNV, CDR2 YYDKDF (reference sequence). The CDR3 DNA reads TGTGCCACCAGCGACCGGGACAAGAGGGCCGGGGAGCTGTTTTTT. It encodes CATSDRDKRAGELFF.

This clonotype was recorded many times. The V gene is TRBV6-2 or TRBV6-3, the J gene TRBJ2-5; 7 bases map to TRBD2. CDR1 is MNHEY and CDR2 is SVGEGT in the germline V gene. This CDR3 contains 16 residues. With V trimmed by 6 bases and J by 5 bases, 15 bases remained unmatched. CDR3 DNA sequence: TGTGCCAGCAGATCCCCTTGGGGGGAGGGCCCGGAGACCCAGTACTTC. This gives the protein CASRSPWGEGPETQYF.

The J gene is TRBJ1-1, the V gene TRBV25-1, with 9 bases fitting TRBD1. This CDR3 comprises 15 residues. Germline CDR1 MGHDK, CDR2 SYGVNS. V shed 2 bases and J 2 bases; nucleotides not matched to a gene: 3. CDR3 coding DNA: TGTGCCAGCAGTGAACGGGGACAGGGTAACACTGAAGCTTTCTTT. Its translation is CASSERGQGNTEAFF.

The V gene is TRBV20-1, the J gene TRBJ2-7; 10 bases are a match to TRBD2. Unmatched junction bases numbered 6, after V lost 6 bases and J lost 4 bases. The CDR3 has 13 amino acids. Germline V gene lookup returns CDR1 DFQATT and CDR2 SNEGSKA (reference sequence). The DNA of the CDR3 is TGCAGTGCCCCAAGCGGGAGGGCTTACGAGCAGTACTTC. Encoded protein: CSAPSGRAYEQYF.